At least ten counts were recorded for the clone carrying this T cell receptor (beta chain). The antigen is undetermined. The authors made TCR beta cDNA from about 500 ng total RNA with a constant-region primer. Three nested multiplex PCR rounds of slightly modified ARM-PCR generated TCR beta libraries. A C-beta reverse primer and TRBV1-TRBV30 forward primers served in each of the first two PCR rounds, at approximately 10 cycles apiece. TCRdb called the multiplex PCR reads again in MiXCR, with one record for every CDR3 protein. Found here are around 120,000 distinct CDR3 sequences, under 70% of them singletons; the top ten hold more than 8%. This sample was included in a study of tumor-infiltrating lymphocytes in primary liver carcinoma. At the level of the study: The tumors, T1-T3 N0M0 lesions, were about 4.2 to 11 cm across. Regardless of tissue type, samples showed similar yields of roughly 3.65 to 8 million productive TCRbeta reads.

Both RNA and DNA were isolated together from roughly 20-30 mg of bulk tissue that had not been sorted. This CDR3 region has 15 residues. Germline-derived CDR1 and CDR2 are MGHRA and YSYEKL. V shed 4 bases, J shed 2 bases, and the junction held 7 bases outside the gene matches. Findings of the study overall: Tumor top-250-clone fractions significantly exceeded those of blood (p = 0.039).

Specimen: tumor-adjacent normal liver tissue. The chain employs TRBV4-1 and TRBJ2-7, with 8 bases that match TRBD2. The TCR was taken from a woman aged 55-70 years with primary liver carcinoma and hepatitis B virus infection. For the CDR3, the DNA is TGCGCCAGCAGCCCCCTGGCGGGAGGCCCCTACGAGCAGTACTTC. This sequence encodes CASSPLAGGPYEQYF.